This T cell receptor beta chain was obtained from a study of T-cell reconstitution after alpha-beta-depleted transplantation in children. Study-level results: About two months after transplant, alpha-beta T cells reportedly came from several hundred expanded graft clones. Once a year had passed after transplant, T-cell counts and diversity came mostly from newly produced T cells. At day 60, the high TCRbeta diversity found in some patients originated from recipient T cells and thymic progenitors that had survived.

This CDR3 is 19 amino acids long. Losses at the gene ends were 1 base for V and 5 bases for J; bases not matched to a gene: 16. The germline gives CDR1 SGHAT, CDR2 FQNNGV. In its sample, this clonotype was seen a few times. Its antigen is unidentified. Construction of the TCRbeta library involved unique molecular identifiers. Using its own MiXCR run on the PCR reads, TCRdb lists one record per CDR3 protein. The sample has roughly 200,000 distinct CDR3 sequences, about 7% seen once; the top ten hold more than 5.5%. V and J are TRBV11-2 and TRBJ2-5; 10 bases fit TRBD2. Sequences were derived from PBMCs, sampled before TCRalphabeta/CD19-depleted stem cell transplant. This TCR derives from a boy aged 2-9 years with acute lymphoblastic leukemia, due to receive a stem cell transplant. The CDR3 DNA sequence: TGTGCCAGCAGCTTAGTCCTAGCGGGAGTGCCGGGGACGGTGGAGACCCAGTACTTC. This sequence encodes CASSLVLAGVPGTVETQYF.